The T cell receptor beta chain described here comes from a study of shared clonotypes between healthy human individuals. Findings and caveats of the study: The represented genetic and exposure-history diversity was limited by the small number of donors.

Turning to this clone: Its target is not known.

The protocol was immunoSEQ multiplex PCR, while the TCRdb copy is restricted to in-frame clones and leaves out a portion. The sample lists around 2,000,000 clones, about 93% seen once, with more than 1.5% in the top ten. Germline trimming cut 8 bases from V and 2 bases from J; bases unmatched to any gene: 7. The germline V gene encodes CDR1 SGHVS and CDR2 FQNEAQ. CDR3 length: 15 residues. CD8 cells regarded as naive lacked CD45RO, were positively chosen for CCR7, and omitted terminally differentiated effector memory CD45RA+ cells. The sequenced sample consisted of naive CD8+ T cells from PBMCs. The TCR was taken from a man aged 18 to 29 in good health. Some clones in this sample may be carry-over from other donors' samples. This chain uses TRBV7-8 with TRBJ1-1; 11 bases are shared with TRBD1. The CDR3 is CASRPGQGVNTEAFF. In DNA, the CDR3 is TGTGCCAGCCGCCCGGGACAGGGGGTAAACACTGAAGCTTTCTTT.